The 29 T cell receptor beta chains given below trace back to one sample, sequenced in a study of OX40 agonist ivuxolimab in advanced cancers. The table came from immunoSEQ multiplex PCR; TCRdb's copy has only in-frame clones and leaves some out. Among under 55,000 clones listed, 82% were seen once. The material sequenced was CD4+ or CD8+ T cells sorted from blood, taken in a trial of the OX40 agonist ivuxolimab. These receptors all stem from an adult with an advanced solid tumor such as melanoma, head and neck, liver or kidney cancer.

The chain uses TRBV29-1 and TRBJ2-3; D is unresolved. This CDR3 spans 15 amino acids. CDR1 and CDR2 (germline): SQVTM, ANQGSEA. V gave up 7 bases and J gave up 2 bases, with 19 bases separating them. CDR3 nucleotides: TGCAGCGCCACCCTAAATGCGATGCACACAGATACGCAGTATTTT. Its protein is CSATLNAMHTDTQYF.

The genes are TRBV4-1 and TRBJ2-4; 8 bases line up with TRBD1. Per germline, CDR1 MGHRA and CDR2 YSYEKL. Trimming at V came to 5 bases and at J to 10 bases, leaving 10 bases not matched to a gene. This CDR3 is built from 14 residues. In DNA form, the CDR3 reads TGCGCCAGCAGCTTGACCGGGACAGGAGATATTCAGTACTTC. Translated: CASSLTGTGDIQYF.

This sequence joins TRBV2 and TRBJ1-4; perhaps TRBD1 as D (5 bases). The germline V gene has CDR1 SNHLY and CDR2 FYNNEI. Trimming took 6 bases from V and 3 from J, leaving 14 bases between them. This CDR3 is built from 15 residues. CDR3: CASRLGGVPNEKLFF. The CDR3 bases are TGTGCCAGCAGATTGGGGGGGGTGCCTAATGAAAAACTGTTTTTT.

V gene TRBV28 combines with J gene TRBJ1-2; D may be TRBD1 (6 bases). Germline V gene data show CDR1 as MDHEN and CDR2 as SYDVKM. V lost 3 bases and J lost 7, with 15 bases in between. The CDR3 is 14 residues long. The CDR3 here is CASSFDRILGGYTF. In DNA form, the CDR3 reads TGTGCCAGCAGTTTTGACAGGATCCTCGGTGGCTACACCTTC.

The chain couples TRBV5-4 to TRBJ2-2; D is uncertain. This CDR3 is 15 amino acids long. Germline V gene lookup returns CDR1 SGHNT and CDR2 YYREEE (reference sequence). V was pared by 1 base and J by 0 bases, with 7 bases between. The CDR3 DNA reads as TGTGCCAGCAGCTTGACCCAGTCGAACACCGGGGAGCTGTTTTTT. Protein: CASSLTQSNTGELFF.

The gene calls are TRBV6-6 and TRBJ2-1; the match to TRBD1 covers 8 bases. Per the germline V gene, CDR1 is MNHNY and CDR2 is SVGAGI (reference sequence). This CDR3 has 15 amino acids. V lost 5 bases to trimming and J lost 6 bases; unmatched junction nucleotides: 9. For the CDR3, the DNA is TGTGCCAGCAGTAACCACAGGGGGTATGGCAATGAGCAGTTCTTC. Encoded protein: CASSNHRGYGNEQFF.

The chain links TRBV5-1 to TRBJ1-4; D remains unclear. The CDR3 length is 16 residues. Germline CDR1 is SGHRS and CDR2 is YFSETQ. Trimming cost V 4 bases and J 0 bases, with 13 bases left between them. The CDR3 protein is CASSLDRTATNEKLFF. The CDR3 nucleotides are TGCGCCAGCAGCCTGGATCGGACTGCAACTAATGAAAAACTGTTTTTT.

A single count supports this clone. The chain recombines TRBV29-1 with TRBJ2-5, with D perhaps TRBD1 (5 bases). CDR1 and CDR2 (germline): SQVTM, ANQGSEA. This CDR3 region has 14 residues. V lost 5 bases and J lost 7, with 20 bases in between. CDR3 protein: CSVLRTKPTGTQYF. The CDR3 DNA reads TGCAGCGTTCTACGGACAAAACCCACAGGGACCCAGTACTTC.

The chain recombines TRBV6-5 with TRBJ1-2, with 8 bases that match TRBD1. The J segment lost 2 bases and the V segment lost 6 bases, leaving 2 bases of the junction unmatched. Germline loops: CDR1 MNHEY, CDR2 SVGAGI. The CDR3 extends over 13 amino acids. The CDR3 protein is CASSQGANYGYTF. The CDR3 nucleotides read TGTGCCAGCAGCCAGGGGGCCAACTATGGCTACACCTTC.

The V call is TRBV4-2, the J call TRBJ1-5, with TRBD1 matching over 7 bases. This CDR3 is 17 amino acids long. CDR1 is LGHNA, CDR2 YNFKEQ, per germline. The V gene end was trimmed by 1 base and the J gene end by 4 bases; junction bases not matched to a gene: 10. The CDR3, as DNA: TGTGCCAGCAGCCAAGGCCTTGGTACAGGGGCAAATCAGCCCCAGCATTTT. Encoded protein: CASSQGLGTGANQPQHF.

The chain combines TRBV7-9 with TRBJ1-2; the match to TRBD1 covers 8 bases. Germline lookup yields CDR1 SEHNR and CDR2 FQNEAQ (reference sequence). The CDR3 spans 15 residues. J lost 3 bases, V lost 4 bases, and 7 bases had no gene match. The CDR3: CASSSGTGRDYGYTF. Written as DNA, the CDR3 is TGTGCCAGCAGCTCCGGGACAGGAAGAGACTATGGCTACACCTTC.

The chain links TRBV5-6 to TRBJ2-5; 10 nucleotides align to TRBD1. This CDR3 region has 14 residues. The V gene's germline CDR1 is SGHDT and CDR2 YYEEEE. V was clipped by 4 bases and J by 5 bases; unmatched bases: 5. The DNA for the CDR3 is TGTGCCAGCAGCCGACAGGGGGCGCTGGAGACCCAGTACTTC. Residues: CASSRQGALETQYF.

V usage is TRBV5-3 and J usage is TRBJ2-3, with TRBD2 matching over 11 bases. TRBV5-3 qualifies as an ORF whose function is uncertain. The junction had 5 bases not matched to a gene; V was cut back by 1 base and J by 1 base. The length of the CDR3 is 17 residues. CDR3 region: CARSLLAGGNCTDTQYF. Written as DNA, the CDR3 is TGTGCCAGAAGCTTGCTAGCGGGGGGTAACTGCACAGATACGCAGTATTTT.

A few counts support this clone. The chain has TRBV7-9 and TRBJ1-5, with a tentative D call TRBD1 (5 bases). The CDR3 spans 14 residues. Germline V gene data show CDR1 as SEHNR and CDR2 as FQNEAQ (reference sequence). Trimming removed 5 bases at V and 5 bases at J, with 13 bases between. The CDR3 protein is CASSRQGQDQPQHF. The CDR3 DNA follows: TGTGCCAGCAGCCGACAAGGACAAGATCAGCCCCAGCATTTT.

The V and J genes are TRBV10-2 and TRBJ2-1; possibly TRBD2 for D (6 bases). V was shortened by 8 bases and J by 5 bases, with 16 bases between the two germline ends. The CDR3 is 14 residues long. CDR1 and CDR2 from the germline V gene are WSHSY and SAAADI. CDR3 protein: CASLGEAFNNEQFF. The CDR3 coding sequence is TGCGCCAGCTTAGGGGAGGCCTTTAACAATGAGCAGTTCTTC.

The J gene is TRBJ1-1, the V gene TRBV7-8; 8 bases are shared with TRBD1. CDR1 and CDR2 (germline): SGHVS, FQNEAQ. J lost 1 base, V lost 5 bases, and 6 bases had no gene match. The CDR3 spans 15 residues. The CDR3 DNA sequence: TGTGCCAGCAGCAGAACAGGGGGTGAGAACACTGAAGCTTTCTTT. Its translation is CASSRTGGENTEAFF.

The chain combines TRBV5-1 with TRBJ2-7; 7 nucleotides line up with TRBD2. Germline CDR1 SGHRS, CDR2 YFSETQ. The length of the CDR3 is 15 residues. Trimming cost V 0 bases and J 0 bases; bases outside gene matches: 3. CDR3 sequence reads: CASSLDGGSSYEQYF. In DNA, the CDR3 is TGCGCCAGCAGCTTGGATGGCGGGAGCTCCTACGAGCAGTACTTC.

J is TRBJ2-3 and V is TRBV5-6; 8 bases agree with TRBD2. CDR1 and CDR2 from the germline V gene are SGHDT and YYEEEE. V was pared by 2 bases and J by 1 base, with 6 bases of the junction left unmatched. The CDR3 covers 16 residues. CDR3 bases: TGTGCCAGCAGCTTTCCGATACTAGCGGGCACAGATACGCAGTATTTT. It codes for CASSFPILAGTDTQYF.

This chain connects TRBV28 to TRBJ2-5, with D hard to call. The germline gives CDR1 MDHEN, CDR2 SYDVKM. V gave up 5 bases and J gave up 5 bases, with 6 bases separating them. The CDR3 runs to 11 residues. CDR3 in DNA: TGTGCCAGCAGTCGCCTCGAGACCCAGTACTTC. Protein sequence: CASSRLETQYF.

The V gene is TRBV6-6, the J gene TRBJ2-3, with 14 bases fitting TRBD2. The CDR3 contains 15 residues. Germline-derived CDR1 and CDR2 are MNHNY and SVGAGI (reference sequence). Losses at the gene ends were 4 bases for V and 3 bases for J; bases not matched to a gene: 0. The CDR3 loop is CASSWTSGRTDTQYF. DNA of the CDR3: TGTGCCAGCAGTTGGACTAGCGGGAGGACAGATACGCAGTATTTT.

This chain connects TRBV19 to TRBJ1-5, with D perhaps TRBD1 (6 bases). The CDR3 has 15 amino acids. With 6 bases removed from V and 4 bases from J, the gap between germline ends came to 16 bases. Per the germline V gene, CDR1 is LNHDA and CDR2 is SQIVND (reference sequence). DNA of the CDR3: TGTGCCAGTAGGGGCAACAGGGATATAAATCAGCCCCAGCATTTT. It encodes CASRGNRDINQPQHF.

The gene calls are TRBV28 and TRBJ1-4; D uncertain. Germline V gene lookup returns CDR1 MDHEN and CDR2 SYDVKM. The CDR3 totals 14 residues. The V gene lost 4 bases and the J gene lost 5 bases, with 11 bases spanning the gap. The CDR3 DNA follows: TGTGCCAGCAGTTCGGGGTTCGGGAATGAAAAACTGTTTTTT. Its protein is CASSSGFGNEKLFF.

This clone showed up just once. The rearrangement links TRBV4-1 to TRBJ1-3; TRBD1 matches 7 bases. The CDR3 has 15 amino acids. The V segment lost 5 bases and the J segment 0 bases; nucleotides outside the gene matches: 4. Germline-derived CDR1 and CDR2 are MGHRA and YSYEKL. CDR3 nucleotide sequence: TGCGCCAGCAGCACACGACAGGGCTCTGGAAACACCATATATTTT. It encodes CASSTRQGSGNTIYF.

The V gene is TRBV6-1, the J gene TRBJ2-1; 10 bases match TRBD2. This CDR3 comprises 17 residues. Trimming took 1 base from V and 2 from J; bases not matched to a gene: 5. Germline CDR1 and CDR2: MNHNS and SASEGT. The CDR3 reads CASSEVLAGAPYNEQFF. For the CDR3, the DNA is TGTGCCAGCAGTGAAGTGCTAGCGGGGGCCCCCTACAATGAGCAGTTCTTC.

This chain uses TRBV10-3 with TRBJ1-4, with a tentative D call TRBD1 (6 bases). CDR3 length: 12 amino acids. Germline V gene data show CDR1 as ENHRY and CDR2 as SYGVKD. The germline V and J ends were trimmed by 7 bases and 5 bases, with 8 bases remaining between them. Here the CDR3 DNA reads TGTGCCATCAAGGGGGAGAATGAAAAACTGTTTTTT. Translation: CAIKGENEKLFF.

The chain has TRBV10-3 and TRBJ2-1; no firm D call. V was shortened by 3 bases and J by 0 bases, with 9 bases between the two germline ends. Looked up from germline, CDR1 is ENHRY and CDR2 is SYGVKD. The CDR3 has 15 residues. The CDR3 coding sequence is TGTGCCATCAGTGAAAGTACTATCTCCTACAATGAGCAGTTCTTC. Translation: CAISESTISYNEQFF.

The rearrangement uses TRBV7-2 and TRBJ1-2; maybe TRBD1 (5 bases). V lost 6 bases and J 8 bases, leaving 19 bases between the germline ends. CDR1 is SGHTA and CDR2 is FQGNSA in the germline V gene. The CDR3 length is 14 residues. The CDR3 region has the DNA TGTGCCAGCAGGTCCACCGGGGCCCATAGGGGCTACACCTTC. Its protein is CASRSTGAHRGYTF.

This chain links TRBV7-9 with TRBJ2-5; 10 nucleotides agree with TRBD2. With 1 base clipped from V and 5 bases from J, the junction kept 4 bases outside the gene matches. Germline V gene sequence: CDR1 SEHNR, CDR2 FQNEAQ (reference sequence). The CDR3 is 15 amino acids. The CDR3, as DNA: TGTGCCAGCAGCTTAGGGAAGGGACTAGCGGAGACCCAGTACTTC. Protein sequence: CASSLGKGLAETQYF.

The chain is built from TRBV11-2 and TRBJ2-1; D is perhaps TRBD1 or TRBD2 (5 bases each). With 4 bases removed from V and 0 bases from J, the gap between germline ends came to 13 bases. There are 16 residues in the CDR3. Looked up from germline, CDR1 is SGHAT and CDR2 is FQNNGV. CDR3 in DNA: TGTGCCAGCAGCTCCGGGACCGAGAGCTCCTACAATGAGCAGTTCTTC. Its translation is CASSSGTESSYNEQFF.